The following is a TCR beta chain sequence with its context. This receptor's antigen is unknown. Its ends do not fully match the called genes, so a read error is possible. TCR beta CDR3 regions were amplified from RNA transcripts. A first-round RT-PCR of the TCR CDR3 used the HTBI primer set with the Qiagen OneStep RT-PCR kit. Libraries were constructed in a second round of multiplex PCR, after which size selection and purification were performed. Sequencing of the libraries was done on an Illumina HiSeq2000 using paired-end 100 bp reads. Under the source paper's analysis protocol: Raw data were processed with SOAPnuke, discarding reads with adapters, uncalled bases, mean Phred below 15, or no exact constant-primer or identifier match. COPE v1.2.5 was used to merge the high-quality paired reads, and each unique nucleotide sequence was defined as a clonotype. Clonotypes were aligned to IMGT TRBV, TRBD and TRBJ reference segments using MiTCR v1.1. The analysis was restricted to V-J combinations with a frequency above 0.0001, which together covered 99% to 99.2% of the repertoires. The TCS score was defined as the ratio of F50 (clonal expansion) to E x V (chaos), calculated using BLOSUM62-based TCRdist between CDR3 peptides within each V-J. Welch's t-statistics and random forest reduced roughly 500 V-J features to roughly 13, which were used in a naive Bayes classifier (R e1071). In TCRdb, the public reads were trimmed at Q25 with fastp and aligned with MiXCR, with productive beta chains retained. Rows with one shared CDR3 protein collapse into an entry with the most common genes and DNA. TCRdb's processing, not the study's, gives the V and J calls here. Present in this sample are 600,000 or so distinct CDR3 sequences, about 16% of which were seen just once. The ten largest account for over 3.5% of the sample.

From the cysteine through the phenylalanine, the CDR3 covers 15 amino acids. Only the CDR3 DNA is retained, 45 bases long and in frame from the first base. From the germline V gene (reference sequence), CDR1 is DFQATT and CDR2 is SNEGSKA. The sample comes from a study of T cells in Graves' hyperthyroidism and ophthalmopathy (dated by TCRdb to between 2019 and 2020). With respect to the entire study: Peripheral blood was collected at initial diagnosis, before any treatment. The study also compared thyroid tissue and blood T-cell repertoires from five or six Graves' hyperthyroidism patients. The 95 to 100 discovery patients were divided at random into training and test sets in a 7:3 ratio. Whether ophthalmopathy could be predicted prospectively was tested in an independent validation cohort made up of about 18 hyperthyroidism patients plus 17 patients who later progressed to ophthalmopathy. The paper describes TCR Vbeta CDR3 sequencing of more than 120 peripheral blood samples, made up of some 40 ophthalmopathy patients, 70 to 80 hyperthyroidism patients and 17 progressor patients. TCR V-J signatures able to tell the groups apart were searched for in a discovery cohort of some 100 patients, of whom more than 40 had Graves' ophthalmopathy and more than 55 had stable Graves' hyperthyroidism. After sampling, hyperthyroidism patients received methimazole starting at 30 mg daily, and ophthalmopathy patients received high-dose intravenous methylprednisolone.

Stable Graves' hyperthyroidism was defined as no progression to ophthalmopathy during 18 months of follow-up. Hyperthyroidism patients were newly diagnosed, with disease duration under 2 months, and aged 18 to 65 years. Patients with uncontrolled infections, other autoimmune diseases, pregnancy or lactation were excluded. Diagnoses were established on the basis of clinical symptoms, serum thyroxine and TRAb, thyroid ultrasound, and orbital computed tomography. PBMCs were isolated from more than 8 ml of fresh peripheral blood by Ficoll-Paque density gradient centrifugation. Total RNA was extracted with Trizol reagent, and quality was checked on an Agilent 2100 Bioanalyzer. Overall study outcomes, separate from this receptor: In validation, progression to ophthalmopathy was predicted by the model with roughly 69% sensitivity and 72.22% specificity, a median of about 6 months before onset. Most expanded thyroid clonotypes (frequency above 0.001) were also detected in blood, suggesting blood repertoires may reflect thyroid immune responses. No statistical method was used to set the sample size in advance, and investigators knew the group allocation. A 13 V-J signature model separated ophthalmopathy from stable hyperthyroidism, with 87.88% sensitivity and 81% to 82% specificity in cross-validation and 80%/75% in testing.

Sequences were obtained from blood. This clonotype originated in a woman in her 30s with Graves' hyperthyroidism. The chain is assembled from TRBV20-1 and TRBJ2-5; possibly the D gene is TRBD2, per 7 matching bases. The sequenced DNA: TGCAGTGCTGGAGATTCGAGCGGGACACAAGAGACCCAGTACTTC. Translated, this is CSAGDSSGTQETQYF.